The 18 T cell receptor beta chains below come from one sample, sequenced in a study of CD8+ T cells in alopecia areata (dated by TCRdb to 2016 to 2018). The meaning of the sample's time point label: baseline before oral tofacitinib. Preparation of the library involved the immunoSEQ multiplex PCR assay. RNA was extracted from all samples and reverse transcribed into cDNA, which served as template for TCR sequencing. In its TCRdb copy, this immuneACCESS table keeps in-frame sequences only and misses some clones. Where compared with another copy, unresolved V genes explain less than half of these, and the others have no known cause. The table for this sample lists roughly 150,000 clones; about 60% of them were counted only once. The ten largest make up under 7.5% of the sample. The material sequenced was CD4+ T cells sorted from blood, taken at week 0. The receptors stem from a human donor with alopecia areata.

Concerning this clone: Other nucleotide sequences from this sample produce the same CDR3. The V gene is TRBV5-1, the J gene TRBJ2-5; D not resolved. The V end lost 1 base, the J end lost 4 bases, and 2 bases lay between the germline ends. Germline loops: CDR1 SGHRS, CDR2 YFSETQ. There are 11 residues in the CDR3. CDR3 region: CASSLTETQYF. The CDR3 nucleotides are TGCGCCAGCAGCTTGACAGAGACCCAGTACTTC.

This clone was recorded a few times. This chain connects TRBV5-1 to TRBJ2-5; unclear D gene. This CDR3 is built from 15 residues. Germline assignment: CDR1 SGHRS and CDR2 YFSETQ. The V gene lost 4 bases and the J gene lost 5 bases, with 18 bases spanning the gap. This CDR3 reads CASSINPSTRETQYF. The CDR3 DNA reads TGCGCCAGCAGCATTAATCCGTCCACTCGGGAGACCCAGTACTTC.

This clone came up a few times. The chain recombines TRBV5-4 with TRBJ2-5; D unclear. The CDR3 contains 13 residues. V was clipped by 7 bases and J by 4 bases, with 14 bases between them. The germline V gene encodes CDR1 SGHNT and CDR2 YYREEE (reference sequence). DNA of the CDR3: TGTGCCAGCGGAGCCGTAGCTCGAGAGACCCAGTACTTC. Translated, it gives CASGAVARETQYF.

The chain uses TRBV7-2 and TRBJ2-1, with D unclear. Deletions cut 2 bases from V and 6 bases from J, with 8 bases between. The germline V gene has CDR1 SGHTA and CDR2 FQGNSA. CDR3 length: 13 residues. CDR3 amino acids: CASSLPQVNEQFF. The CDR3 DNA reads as TGTGCCAGCAGCTTACCTCAGGTCAATGAGCAGTTCTTC.

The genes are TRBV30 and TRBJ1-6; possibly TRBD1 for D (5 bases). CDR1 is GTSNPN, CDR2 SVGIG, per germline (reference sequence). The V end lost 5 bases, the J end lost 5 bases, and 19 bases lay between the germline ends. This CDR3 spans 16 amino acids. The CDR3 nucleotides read TGTGCCTGGTCCCCCCGGGGGATGGGCAATAATTCACCCCTCCACTTT. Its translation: CAWSPRGMGNNSPLHF.

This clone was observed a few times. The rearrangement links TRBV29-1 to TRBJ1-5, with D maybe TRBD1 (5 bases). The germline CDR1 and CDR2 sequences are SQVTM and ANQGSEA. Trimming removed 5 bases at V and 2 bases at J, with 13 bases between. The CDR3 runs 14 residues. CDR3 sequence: CSVSQVDGNQPQHF. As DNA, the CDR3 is TGCAGCGTTTCACAGGTGGATGGCAATCAGCCCCAGCATTTT.

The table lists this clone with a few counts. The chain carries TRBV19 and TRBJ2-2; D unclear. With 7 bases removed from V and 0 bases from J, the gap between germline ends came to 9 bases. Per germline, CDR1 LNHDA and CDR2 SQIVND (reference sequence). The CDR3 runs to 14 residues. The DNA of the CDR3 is TGTGCCAGTATAGGCAGCGCGAACACCGGGGAGCTGTTTTTT. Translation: CASIGSANTGELFF.

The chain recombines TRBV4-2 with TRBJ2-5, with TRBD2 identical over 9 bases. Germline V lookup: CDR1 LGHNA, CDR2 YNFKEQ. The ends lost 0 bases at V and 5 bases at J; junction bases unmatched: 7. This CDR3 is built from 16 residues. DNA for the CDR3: TGTGCCAGCAGCCAAGAACCAGCGGGGGGCGGCGAGACCCAGTACTTC. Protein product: CASSQEPAGGGETQYF.

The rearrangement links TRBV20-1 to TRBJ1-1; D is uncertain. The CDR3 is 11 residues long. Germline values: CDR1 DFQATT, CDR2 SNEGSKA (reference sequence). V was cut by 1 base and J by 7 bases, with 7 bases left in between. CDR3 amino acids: CSARVALEAFF. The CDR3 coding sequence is TGCAGTGCTAGAGTCGCCCTTGAAGCTTTCTTT.

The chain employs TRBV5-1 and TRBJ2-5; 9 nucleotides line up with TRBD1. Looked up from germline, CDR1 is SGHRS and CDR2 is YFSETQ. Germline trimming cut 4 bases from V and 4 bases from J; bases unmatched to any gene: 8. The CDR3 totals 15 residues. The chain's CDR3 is CASSMGDRVSETQYF. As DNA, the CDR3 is TGCGCCAGCAGCATGGGGGACAGGGTTTCAGAGACCCAGTACTTC.

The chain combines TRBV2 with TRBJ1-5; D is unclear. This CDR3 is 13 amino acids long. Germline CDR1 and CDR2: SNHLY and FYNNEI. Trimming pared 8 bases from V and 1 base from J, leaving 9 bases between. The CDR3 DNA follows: TGTGCCAGCGGGGATAGGAGCAATCAGCCCCAGCATTTT. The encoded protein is CASGDRSNQPQHF.

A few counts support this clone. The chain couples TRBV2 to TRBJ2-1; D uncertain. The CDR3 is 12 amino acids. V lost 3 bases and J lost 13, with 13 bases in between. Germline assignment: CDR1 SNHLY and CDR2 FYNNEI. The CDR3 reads CASSERGGLQFF. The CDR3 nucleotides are TGTGCCAGCAGTGAGAGAGGCGGCTTACAGTTCTTC.

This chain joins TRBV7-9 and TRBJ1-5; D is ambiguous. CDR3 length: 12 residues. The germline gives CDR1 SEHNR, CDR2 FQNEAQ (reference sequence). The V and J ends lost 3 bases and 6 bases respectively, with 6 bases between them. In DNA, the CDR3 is TGTGCCAGCAGCTTCCCGGGTCAGCCCCAGCATTTT. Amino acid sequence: CASSFPGQPQHF.

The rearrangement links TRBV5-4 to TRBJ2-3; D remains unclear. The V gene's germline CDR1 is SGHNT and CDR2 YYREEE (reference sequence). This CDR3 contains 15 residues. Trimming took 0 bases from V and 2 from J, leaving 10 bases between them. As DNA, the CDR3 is TGTGCCAGCAGCTTGGCCGTGGTAAACACAGATACGCAGTATTTT. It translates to CASSLAVVNTDTQYF.

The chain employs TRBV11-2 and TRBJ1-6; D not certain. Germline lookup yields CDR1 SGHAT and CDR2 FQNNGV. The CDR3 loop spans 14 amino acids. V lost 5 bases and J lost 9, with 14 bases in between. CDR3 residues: CASSLRPVLSPLHF. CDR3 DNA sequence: TGTGCCAGCAGCCTCAGACCCGTCCTTTCACCCCTCCACTTT.

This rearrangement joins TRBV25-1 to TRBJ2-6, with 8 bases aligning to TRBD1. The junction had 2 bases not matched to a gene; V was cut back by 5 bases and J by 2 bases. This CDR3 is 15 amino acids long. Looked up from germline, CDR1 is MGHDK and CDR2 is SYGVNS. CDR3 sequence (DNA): TGTGCCAGCAGTATGACAGGGGCTGGGGCCAACGTCCTGACTTTC. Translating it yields CASSMTGAGANVLTF.

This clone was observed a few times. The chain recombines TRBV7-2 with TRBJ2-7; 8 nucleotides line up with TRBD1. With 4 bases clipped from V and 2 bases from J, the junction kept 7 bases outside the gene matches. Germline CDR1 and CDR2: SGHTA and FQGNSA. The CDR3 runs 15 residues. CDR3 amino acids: CASSSGGRLTYEQYF. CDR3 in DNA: TGTGCCAGCAGCTCAGGGGGCCGGTTAACCTACGAGCAGTACTTC.

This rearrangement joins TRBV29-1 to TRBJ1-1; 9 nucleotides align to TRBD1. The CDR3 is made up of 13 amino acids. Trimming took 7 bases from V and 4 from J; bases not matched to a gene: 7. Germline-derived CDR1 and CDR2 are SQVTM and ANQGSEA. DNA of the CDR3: TGCAGCGCTAACAGGGGGCTGGCCACTGAAGCTTTCTTT. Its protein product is CSANRGLATEAFF.